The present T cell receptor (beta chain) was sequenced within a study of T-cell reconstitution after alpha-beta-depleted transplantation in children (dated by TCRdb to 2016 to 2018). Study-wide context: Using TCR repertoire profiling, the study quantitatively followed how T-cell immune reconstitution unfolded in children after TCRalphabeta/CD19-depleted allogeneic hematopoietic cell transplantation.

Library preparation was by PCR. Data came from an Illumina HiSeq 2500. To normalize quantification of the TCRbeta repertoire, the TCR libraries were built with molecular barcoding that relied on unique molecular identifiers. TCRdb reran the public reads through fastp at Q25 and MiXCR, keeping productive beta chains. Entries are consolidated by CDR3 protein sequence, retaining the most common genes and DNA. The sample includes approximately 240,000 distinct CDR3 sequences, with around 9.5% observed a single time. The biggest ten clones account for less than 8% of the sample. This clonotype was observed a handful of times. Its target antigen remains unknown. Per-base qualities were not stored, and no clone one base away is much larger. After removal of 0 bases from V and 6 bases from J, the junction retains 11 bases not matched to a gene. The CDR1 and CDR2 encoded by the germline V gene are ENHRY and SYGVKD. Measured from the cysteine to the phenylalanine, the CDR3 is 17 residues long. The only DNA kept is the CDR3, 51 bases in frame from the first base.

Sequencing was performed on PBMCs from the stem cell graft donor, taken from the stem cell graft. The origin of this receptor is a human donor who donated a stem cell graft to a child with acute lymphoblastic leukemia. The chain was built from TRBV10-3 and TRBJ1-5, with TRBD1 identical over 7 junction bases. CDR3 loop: CAISESRGRGSCQPQHF. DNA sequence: TGTGCCATCAGTGAGTCTAGGGGCAGGGGGTCTTGTCAGCCCCAGCATTTT.